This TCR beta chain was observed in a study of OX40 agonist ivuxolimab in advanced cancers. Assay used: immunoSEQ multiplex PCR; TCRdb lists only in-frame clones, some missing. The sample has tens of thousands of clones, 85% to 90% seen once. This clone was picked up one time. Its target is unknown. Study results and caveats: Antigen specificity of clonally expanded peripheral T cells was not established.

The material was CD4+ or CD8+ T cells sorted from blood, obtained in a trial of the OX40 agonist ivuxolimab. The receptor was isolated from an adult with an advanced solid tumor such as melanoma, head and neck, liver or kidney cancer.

The CDR3 DNA is TGTGCCAGAAGCTGTACAGGGGGCAGGGTGAACACTGAAGCTTTCTTT. Translating gives CARSCTGGRVNTEAFF. The chain joins TRBV5-3 to TRBJ1-1; 9 positions agree with TRBD1. TRBV5-3 counts as an open reading frame of uncertain function. CDR3 length equals 16 residues. Germline trimming cut 3 bases from V and 0 bases from J; bases unmatched to any gene: 6.